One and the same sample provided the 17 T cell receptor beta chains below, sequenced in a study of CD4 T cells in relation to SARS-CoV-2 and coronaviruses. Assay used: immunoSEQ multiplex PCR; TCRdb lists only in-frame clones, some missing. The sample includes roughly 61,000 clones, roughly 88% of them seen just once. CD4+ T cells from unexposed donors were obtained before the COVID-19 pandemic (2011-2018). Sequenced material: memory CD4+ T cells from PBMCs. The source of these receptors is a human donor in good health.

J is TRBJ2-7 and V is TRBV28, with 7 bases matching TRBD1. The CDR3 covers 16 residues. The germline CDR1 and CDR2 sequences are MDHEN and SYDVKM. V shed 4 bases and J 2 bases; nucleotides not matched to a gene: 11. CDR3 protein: CASSSLNRGGPYEQYF. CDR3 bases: TGTGCCAGCAGTTCTCTAAACAGGGGCGGACCCTACGAGCAGTACTTC.

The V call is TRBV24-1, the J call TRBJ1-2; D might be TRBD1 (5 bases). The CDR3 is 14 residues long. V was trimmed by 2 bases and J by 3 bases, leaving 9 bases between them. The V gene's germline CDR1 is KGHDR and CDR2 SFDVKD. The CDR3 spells CATSDSPGHYGYTF. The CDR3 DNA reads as TGTGCCACCAGTGATTCCCCAGGGCACTATGGCTACACCTTC.

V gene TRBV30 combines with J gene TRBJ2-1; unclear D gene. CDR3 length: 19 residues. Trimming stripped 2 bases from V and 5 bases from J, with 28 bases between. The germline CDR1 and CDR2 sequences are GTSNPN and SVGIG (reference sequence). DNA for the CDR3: TGTGCCTGGAGTACCACGACCCCCTCACGCATCCGCGCACACAATGAGCAGTTCTTC. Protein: CAWSTTTPSRIRAHNEQFF. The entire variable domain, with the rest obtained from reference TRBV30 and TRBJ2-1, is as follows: SQTIHQWPATLVQPVGSPLSLECTVEGTSNPNLYWYRQAAGRGLQLLFYSVGIGQISSEVPQNLSASRPQDRQFILSSKKLLLSDSGFYLCAWSTTTPSRIRAHNEQFFGPGTRLTVL.

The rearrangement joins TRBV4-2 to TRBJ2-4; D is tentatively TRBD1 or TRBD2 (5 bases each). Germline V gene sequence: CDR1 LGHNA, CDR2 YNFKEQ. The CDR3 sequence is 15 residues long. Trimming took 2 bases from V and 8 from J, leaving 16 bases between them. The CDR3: CASSQTRDVGDIQYF. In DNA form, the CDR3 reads TGTGCCAGCAGCCAAACCCGGGACGTCGGGGACATTCAGTACTTC.

CDR3 coding DNA: TGTGCCAGCGGACCACTGCCAGGATACAATGAGCAGTTCTTC. It encodes CASGPLPGYNEQFF. The chain has TRBV27 and TRBJ2-1; D gene uncertain. Germline values: CDR1 MNHEY, CDR2 SMNVEV (reference sequence). Between the trimmed V and J ends, which lost 8 bases and 4 bases, there was a span of 15 bases. The CDR3 covers 14 residues.

The CDR3 spells CAWSHLRHVYNEQFF. The DNA for the CDR3 is TGTGCCTGGAGCCACCTTAGACATGTATACAATGAGCAGTTCTTC. The chain is built from TRBV30 and TRBJ2-1; D unresolved. Trimming removed 3 bases from V and 4 bases from J, with 16 bases in between. The CDR3 extends over 15 amino acids. Germline lookup yields CDR1 GTSNPN and CDR2 SVGIG (reference sequence).

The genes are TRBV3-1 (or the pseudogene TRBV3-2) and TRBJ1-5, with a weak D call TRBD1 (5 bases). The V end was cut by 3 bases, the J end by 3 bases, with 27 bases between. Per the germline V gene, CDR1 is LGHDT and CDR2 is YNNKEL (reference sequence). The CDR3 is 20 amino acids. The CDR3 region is CASSHASPGLIGRVNQPQHF. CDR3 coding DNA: TGTGCCAGCAGCCATGCGAGTCCGGGACTCATCGGACGGGTCAATCAGCCCCAGCATTTT.

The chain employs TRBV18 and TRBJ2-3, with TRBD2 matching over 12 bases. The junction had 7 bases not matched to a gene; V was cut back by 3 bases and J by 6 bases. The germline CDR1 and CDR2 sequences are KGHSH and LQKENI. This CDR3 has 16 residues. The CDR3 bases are TGTGCCAGCTCACCTCTCCTAGCGGGAGGGCCCGATACGCAGTATTTT. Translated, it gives CASSPLLAGGPDTQYF.

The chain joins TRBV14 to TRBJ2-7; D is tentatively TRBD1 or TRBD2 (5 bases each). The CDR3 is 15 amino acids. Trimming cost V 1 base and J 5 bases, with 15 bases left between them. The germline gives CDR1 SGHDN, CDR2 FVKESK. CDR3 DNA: TGTGCCAGCAGCCAAGGACGAGGGGTCTTCGACGAGCAGTACTTC. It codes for CASSQGRGVFDEQYF.

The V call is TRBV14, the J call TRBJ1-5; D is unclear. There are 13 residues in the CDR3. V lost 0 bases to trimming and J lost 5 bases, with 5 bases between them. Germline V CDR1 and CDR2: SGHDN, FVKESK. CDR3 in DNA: TGTGCCAGCAGCCAAGATAGGGATCAGCCCCAGCATTTT. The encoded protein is CASSQDRDQPQHF.

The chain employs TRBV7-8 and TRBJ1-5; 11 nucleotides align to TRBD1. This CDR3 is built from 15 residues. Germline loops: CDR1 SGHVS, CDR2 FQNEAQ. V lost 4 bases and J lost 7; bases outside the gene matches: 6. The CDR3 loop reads CASSSRTGGWQPQHF. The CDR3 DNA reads TGTGCCAGCAGCTCTCGGACAGGGGGCTGGCAGCCCCAGCATTTT.

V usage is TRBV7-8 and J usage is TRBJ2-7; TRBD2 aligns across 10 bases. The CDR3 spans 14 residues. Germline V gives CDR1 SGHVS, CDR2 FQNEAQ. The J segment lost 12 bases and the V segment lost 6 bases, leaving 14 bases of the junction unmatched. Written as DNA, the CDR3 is TGTGCCAGCAGTTTCGAGGCTAGCGGGAGAGTTTCGTACTTC. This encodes CASSFEASGRVSYF.

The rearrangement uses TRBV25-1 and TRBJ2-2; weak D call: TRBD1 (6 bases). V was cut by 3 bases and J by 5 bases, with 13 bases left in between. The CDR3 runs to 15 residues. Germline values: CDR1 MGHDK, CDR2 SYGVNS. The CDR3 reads CASSDPVGATGELFF. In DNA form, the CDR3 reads TGTGCCAGCAGTGACCCGGTGGGGGCGACCGGGGAGCTGTTTTTT.

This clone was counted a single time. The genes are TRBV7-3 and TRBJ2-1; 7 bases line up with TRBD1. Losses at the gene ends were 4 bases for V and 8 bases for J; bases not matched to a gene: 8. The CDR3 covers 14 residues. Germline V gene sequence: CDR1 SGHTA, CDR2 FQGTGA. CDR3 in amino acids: CASSSKTGLDEQFF. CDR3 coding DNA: TGTGCCAGCAGCTCTAAGACAGGGCTGGATGAGCAGTTCTTC.

The CDR3 nucleotides read TGTGCCAGCAGTTTCTCCGGGACAGTAAAAAACATTCAGTACTTC. Translating gives CASSFSGTVKNIQYF. The chain combines TRBV28 with TRBJ2-4, with TRBD1 matching over 7 bases. CDR3 length: 15 amino acids. V was pared by 3 bases and J by 4 bases, with 6 bases of the junction left unmatched. Germline V gene sequence: CDR1 MDHEN, CDR2 SYDVKM.

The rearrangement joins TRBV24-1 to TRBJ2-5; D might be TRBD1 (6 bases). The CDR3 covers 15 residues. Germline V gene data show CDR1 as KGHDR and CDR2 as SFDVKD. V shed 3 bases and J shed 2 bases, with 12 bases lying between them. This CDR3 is CATSDRDRFQETQYF. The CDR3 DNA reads TGTGCCACCAGTGATCGAGACAGGTTTCAAGAGACCCAGTACTTC.

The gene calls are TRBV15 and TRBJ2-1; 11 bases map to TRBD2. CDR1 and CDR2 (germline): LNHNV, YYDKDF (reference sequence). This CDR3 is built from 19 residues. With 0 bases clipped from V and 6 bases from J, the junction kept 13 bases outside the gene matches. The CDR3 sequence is CATSRDPGFGTSGSNEQFF. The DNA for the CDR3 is TGTGCCACCAGCAGAGATCCGGGTTTCGGGACTAGCGGTTCCAATGAGCAGTTCTTC.